Following are 14 T cell receptor beta chains from one sample sequenced in a study of regulatory T cells in long-lasting Graves disease. Time point indicated: persistent/refractory GD, antithyroid drugs over 5 years with positive TRAb. TCR sequences were obtained from RNA taken from PBMCs. CDR3-region Arm-PCR and iRepertoire HTBI primers produced the TCR beta libraries. MiXCR, run by TCRdb on the multiplex PCR reads, gives a single entry per CDR3 protein. The repertoire consists of more than 300,000 distinct CDR3 sequences, with around a fifth occurring once and the leading ten covering about 29%. The specimen was peripheral blood mononuclear cells (PBMCs), collected when the disease was refractory, from a patient treated with antithyroid drugs. The receptor set was obtained from a female donor with Graves disease.

At least ten counts were recorded for this clonotype. The rearrangement links TRBV5-1 to TRBJ2-6; TRBD2 matches 16 bases. The CDR3 has 18 residues. Germline V lookup: CDR1 SGHRS, CDR2 YFSETQ. The junction had 3 bases not matched to a gene; V was cut back by 4 bases and J by 2 bases. CDR3 in DNA: TGCGCCAGCAGCCCGGGACTAGCGGGAGGGCCTGGGGCCAACGTCCTGACTTTC. Protein product: CASSPGLAGGPGANVLTF.

The chain uses TRBV6-2 or TRBV6-3 and TRBJ2-5; 9 bases agree with TRBD2. The assigned J gene may be wrong: the sequence end matches TRBJ2-7 better. This CDR3 is 22 amino acids long. Germline CDR1 is MNHEY and CDR2 is SVGEGT. In nucleotides, the CDR3 is TGTGCCAGCAGTTACTCTATTTTGGACGACCTCCCCCGTAGCGGGAGAACCTACGAGCAGTACTTC. Its protein is CASSYSILDDLPRSGRTYEQYF.

This clonotype was recorded at least ten times. The V and J genes are TRBV4-2 and TRBJ2-5, with D tentatively TRBD2 (5 bases). This CDR3 has 14 residues. Germline CDR1 LGHNA, CDR2 YNFKEQ. The V and J ends lost 5 bases and 2 bases respectively, with 12 bases between them. The CDR3 here is CASSYRPGQETQYF. In DNA form, the CDR3 reads TGTGCCAGCAGCTACCGACCGGGGCAAGAGACCCAGTACTTC.

Regarding this clonotype: A much bigger clone sits one base away, suggesting this may be a read error. The chain joins TRBV6-2 or TRBV6-3 to TRBJ1-1; the D is unclear. The V and J ends lost 6 bases and 7 bases respectively, with 12 bases between them. The CDR3 is 12 residues long. Germline V gene lookup returns CDR1 MNHEY and CDR2 SVGEGT. CDR3: CASRLTEFEAFF. CDR3 bases: TGTGCCAGCAGATTGACCGAGTTTGAAGCTTTCTTT.

A remark on this clonotype: This could be a read error, since a much larger clone is one nucleotide away. V gene TRBV6-1 combines with J gene TRBJ2-5; 14 bases align to TRBD2. Losses at the gene ends were 8 bases for V and 4 bases for J; bases not matched to a gene: 18. This CDR3 has 19 residues. Germline V gives CDR1 MNHNS, CDR2 SASEGT. Here the CDR3 DNA reads TGTGCCAGCGGCCAAGAAGATTGGACTAGCGGGGGGACGCGAGAGACCCAGTACTTC. Translation: CASGQEDWTSGGTRETQYF.

This clonotype was counted ten times or more. The V gene is TRBV30, the J gene TRBJ1-6; D remains unclear. V lost 0 bases, J lost 4 bases, and 19 bases lay in between. The CDR3 is made up of 18 amino acids. The V gene's germline CDR1 is GTSNPN and CDR2 SVGIG (reference sequence). CDR3 DNA sequence: TGTGCCTGGAGTGTAAAACGGGATCGGACGGCTTATAATTCACCCCTCCACTTT. It encodes CAWSVKRDRTAYNSPLHF.

This chain joins TRBV5-5 and TRBJ1-1, with D uncertain. Trimming stripped 4 bases from V and 0 bases from J, with 10 bases between. Germline assignment: CDR1 SGHKS and CDR2 YYEKEE (reference sequence). The CDR3 contains 14 residues. The CDR3, as DNA: TGTGCCAGCAGCGTGGCGGTCATGAACACTGAAGCTTTCTTT. Translation gives CASSVAVMNTEAFF.

This clonotype was seen only a few times. The J gene is TRBJ1-5, the V gene TRBV5-5; 7 nucleotides align to TRBD1. The CDR3 consists of 15 residues. V was clipped by 5 bases and J by 3 bases; unmatched bases: 8. CDR1 is SGHKS and CDR2 is YYEKEE in the germline V gene (reference sequence). The DNA of the CDR3 is TGTGCCAGCAGACCCGGGACAGCACTCAATCAGCCCCAGCATTTT. Its translation is CASRPGTALNQPQHF.

The rearrangement joins TRBV7-2 to TRBJ1-6; D remains ambiguous. The CDR3 sequence is 15 residues long. Germline CDR1 reads SGHTA; CDR2 reads FQGNSA. V lost 5 bases, J lost 7 bases, and 15 bases lay in between. Here the CDR3 DNA reads TGTGCCAGCAGCCTAAGTCCGGGGTTCAATTCACCCCTCCACTTT. Translation gives CASSLSPGFNSPLHF.

At least ten counts were recorded for this clonotype. This chain connects TRBV6-5 to TRBJ2-5, with TRBD1 as a possible D gene (6 bases). This CDR3 spans 14 amino acids. Deletions cut 0 bases from V and 2 bases from J, with 7 bases between. Germline CDR1 and CDR2: MNHEY and SVGAGI. This CDR3 is CASSYSTGQETQYF. The DNA for the CDR3 is TGTGCCAGCAGTTACTCGACAGGACAAGAGACCCAGTACTTC.

V gene TRBV24-1 combines with J gene TRBJ2-2, with a weak D call TRBD1 (6 bases). The CDR3 runs to 16 residues. The germline CDR1 and CDR2 sequences are KGHDR and SFDVKD. The germline V and J ends were trimmed by 3 bases and 7 bases, with 17 bases remaining between them. CDR3 protein: CATSDRQAMAIGELFF. CDR3 coding DNA: TGTGCCACCAGTGATCGACAGGCAATGGCAATCGGGGAGCTGTTTTTT.

This chain links TRBV3-1 with TRBJ2-2; 11 bases line up with TRBD2. After removal of 5 bases from V and 4 bases from J, the junction contained 6 bases not matched to a gene. The CDR3 is 16 amino acids. CDR1 and CDR2 (germline): LGHDT, YNNKEL (reference sequence). This CDR3 is CASSKGTSGITGELFF. CDR3 coding DNA: TGTGCCAGCAGCAAAGGGACTAGCGGTATCACCGGGGAGCTGTTTTTT.

This clonotype was seen only a few times. In DNA, the CDR3 is TGTGCCAGCAGCCCAACGGGAGATACGCAGTATTTT. Its protein is CASSPTGDTQYF. This chain connects TRBV7-2 to TRBJ2-3; D gene ambiguous. Trimming pared 5 bases from V and 5 bases from J, leaving 8 bases between. Germline V gene lookup returns CDR1 SGHTA and CDR2 FQGNSA. CDR3 length equals 12 residues. Full variable domain (remainder filled in from reference TRBV7-2 and TRBJ2-3): GAGVSQSPSNKVTEKGKDVELRCDPISGHTALYWYRQSLGQGLEFLIYFQGNSAPDKSGLPSDRFSAERTGGSVSTLTIQRTQQEDSAVYLCASSPTGDTQYFGPGTRLTVL.

This clonotype showed up many times. J is TRBJ1-1 and V is TRBV9; D is uncertain. This CDR3 spans 15 amino acids. V shed 4 bases and J shed 4 bases, with 17 bases lying between them. The V gene's germline CDR1 is SGDLS and CDR2 YYNGEE. This chain's CDR3 is CASSTMEGVGTEAFF. In nucleotides, the CDR3 is TGTGCCAGCAGCACAATGGAAGGAGTGGGCACTGAAGCTTTCTTT.